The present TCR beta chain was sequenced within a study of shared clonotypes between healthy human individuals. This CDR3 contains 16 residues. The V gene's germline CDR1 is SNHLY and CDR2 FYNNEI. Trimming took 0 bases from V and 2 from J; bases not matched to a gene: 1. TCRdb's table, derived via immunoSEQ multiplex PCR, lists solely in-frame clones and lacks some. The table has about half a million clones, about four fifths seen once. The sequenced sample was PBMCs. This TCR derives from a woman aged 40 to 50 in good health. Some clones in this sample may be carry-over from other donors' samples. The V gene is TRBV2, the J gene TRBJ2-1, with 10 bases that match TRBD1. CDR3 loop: CASSEAGTGAYNEQFF. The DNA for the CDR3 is TGTGCCAGCAGTGAAGCGGGGACAGGGGCCTACAATGAGCAGTTCTTC.